A single sample gave rise to the 13 T cell receptor beta chains below, sequenced in a study of T cells in Graves' hyperthyroidism and ophthalmopathy. Amplification yielded TCR beta CDR3 regions, with RNA transcripts as the source. A set of HTBI primers served as the primers for a first-round RT-PCR of the TCR CDR3. Each CDR3 protein is one row after TCRdb ran MiXCR on the multiplex PCR reads. The sample holds 200,000 to 250,000 distinct CDR3 sequences, approximately 25% seen once. The specimen sequenced was blood. The receptors here all came from a woman aged 40 to 50 with Graves' ophthalmopathy.

This clonotype showed up many times. The rearrangement links TRBV6-2 or TRBV6-3 to TRBJ2-2; D call uncertain. Trimming cost V 0 bases and J 4 bases, with 9 bases left between them. The CDR3 extends over 15 amino acids. In germline, CDR1 is MNHEY, CDR2 SVGEGT. The CDR3 nucleotides are TGTGCCAGCAGTTACTCGAAGTCCCTCACCGGGGAGCTGTTTTTT. Amino acids: CASSYSKSLTGELFF.

This clonotype was observed at least ten times. This sequence joins TRBV28 and TRBJ2-7, with D maybe TRBD2 (5 bases). This CDR3 is built from 14 residues. Trimming removed 2 bases from V and 7 bases from J, with 15 bases in between. From germline, CDR1 is MDHEN and CDR2 SYDVKM. The CDR3 region is CASSLSGPTYEQYF. The CDR3 region has the DNA TGTGCCAGCAGTTTAAGCGGCCCTACATATGAGCAGTACTTC.

This clonotype was recorded at least ten times. V usage is TRBV2 and J usage is TRBJ1-1; D uncertain. This CDR3 has 14 residues. Germline loops: CDR1 SNHLY, CDR2 FYNNEI. V gave up 7 bases and J gave up 5 bases, with 17 bases separating them. The CDR3 DNA is TGTGCCAGCACCCGAGCGACCGTGACGACTGAAGCTTTCTTT. Translation gives CASTRATVTTEAFF.

This chain links TRBV6-1 with TRBJ1-1; TRBD1 might be the D (6 bases). The V and J ends lost 6 bases and 1 base respectively, with 15 bases between them. The V gene's germline CDR1 is MNHNS and CDR2 SASEGT. The CDR3 loop spans 15 amino acids. This CDR3 is CASRRGWEANTEAFF. In nucleotides, the CDR3 is TGTGCCAGCAGGAGGGGGTGGGAGGCGAACACTGAAGCTTTCTTT.

At least ten counts were recorded for this clonotype. The chain joins TRBV2 to TRBJ2-3, with unresolved D. Trimming took off 2 bases at V and 6 bases at J, with 9 bases between the two ends. CDR1 is SNHLY and CDR2 is FYNNEI in the germline V gene. The length of the CDR3 is 13 residues. Written as DNA, the CDR3 is TGTGCCAGCAGTGAAACTTATCGCGATACGCAGTATTTT. Translated: CASSETYRDTQYF.

This clonotype has at least ten counts. The chain combines TRBV10-2 with TRBJ1-1; D not certain. Germline V gene lookup returns CDR1 WSHSY and CDR2 SAAADI. The CDR3 is made up of 15 amino acids. The ends were cut back, 3 bases at V and 2 bases at J, with 13 bases in the middle. This chain's CDR3 is CASSDEAGLNTEAFF. CDR3 coding DNA: TGCGCCAGCAGTGATGAGGCAGGACTAAACACTGAAGCTTTCTTT.

This clonotype was found a few times. Since a much larger clone is just one base distant, this may be a read error. V is TRBV27 and J is TRBJ2-2; D may be TRBD1 (6 bases). CDR1 is MNHEY, CDR2 SMNVEV, per germline (reference sequence). V lost 3 bases and J lost 8, with 16 bases in between. This CDR3 is built from 15 residues. The CDR3 DNA is TGTGCCAGCAGTTTCGCAGGGGCCTCAGGGGGGGAGCTGTTTTTT. It yields the protein CASSFAGASGGELFF.

This clonotype was seen more than once but under ten times. The V gene is TRBV3-1, the J gene TRBJ2-7, with D perhaps TRBD2 (5 bases). V was pared by 5 bases and J by 3 bases, with 11 bases between. This CDR3 comprises 13 residues. CDR1 is LGHDT and CDR2 is YNNKEL in the germline V gene (reference sequence). CDR3 DNA sequence: TGTGCCAGCAGCGCCAATGGAGGCTACGAGCAGTACTTC. This sequence encodes CASSANGGYEQYF.

This clonotype was counted a few times. The chain is built from TRBV3-1 and TRBJ2-4; 9 bases map to TRBD1. This CDR3 region has 20 residues. Germline CDR1 and CDR2: LGHDT and YNNKEL (reference sequence). Germline trimming cut 0 bases from V and 0 bases from J; bases unmatched to any gene: 12. The CDR3 loop reads CASSQDYSDRGLLAKNIQYF. CDR3 nucleotide sequence: TGTGCCAGCAGCCAAGATTATTCGGACAGGGGACTCTTAGCCAAAAACATTCAGTACTTC.

This clonotype has just a few counts. V gene TRBV24-1 combines with J gene TRBJ2-5, with D maybe TRBD1 (6 bases). Per germline, CDR1 KGHDR and CDR2 SFDVKD. V was cut by 6 bases and J by 2 bases, with 12 bases left in between. The CDR3 has 14 amino acids. CDR3 sequence: CATSSEGVQETQYF. The CDR3 coding sequence is TGTGCCACCAGTAGCGAGGGGGTACAAGAGACCCAGTACTTC.

This clonotype was seen many times. V and J are TRBV12-3 or TRBV12-4 and TRBJ1-5; 9 nucleotides match TRBD1. V gave up 5 bases and J gave up 1 base; unmatched junction bases: 3. This CDR3 is 15 amino acids long. The DNA of the CDR3 is TGTGCCAGCAGTCCACAGGGGGCGAGCAATCAGCCCCAGCATTTT. Residues: CASSPQGASNQPQHF.

The sample holds a few counts of this clonotype. A much larger clone sits a single nucleotide away, making a read error possible. V and J are TRBV12-3 or TRBV12-4 and TRBJ2-7; D unclear. The CDR3 contains 14 residues. V was clipped by 3 bases and J by 4 bases, with 13 bases between them. CDR3 nucleotides: TGTGCCAGCAGTTTCGCTGACCAGGCGTACGAGCAGTACTTC. The encoded protein is CASSFADQAYEQYF.

At least ten counts were recorded for this clonotype. The CDR3 DNA is TGCGCCAGCAGCTGGAACAGTGCCGGGAACACTGAAGCTTTCTTT. Translated, it gives CASSWNSAGNTEAFF. V gene TRBV5-1 combines with J gene TRBJ1-1; no clear D gene. V gave up 3 bases and J gave up 1 base, with 13 bases separating them. This CDR3 region has 15 residues. Germline CDR1 reads SGHRS; CDR2 reads YFSETQ.